A selection of T cell receptor beta chains follows, all from one sample in a study of cytomegalovirus exposure and HLA in healthy donors. The method was immunoSEQ multiplex PCR; TCRdb's version includes in-frame clones alone and lacks a portion of them. Of 200,000 to 250,000 clones in the sample, approximately 82% were seen once. The source material was PBMCs. These TCRs come from a woman aged 60-75 years in good health and CMV-seropositive. Each CDR3 is given with its conserved first and last residue. The D gene is left open where the match is weak. Rows may omit the clone size; those that give it use once, few, many or a size class.

d_gene: TRBD1
j_gene: TRBJ2-2
abundance: -
v_gene: TRBV10-2
CDR3aa: CASRDRGVGELFF
CDR3nt: TGCGCCAGCAGGGACAGGGGCGTGGGGGAGCTGTTTTTT

d_gene: TRBD1
j_gene: TRBJ2-7
abundance: -
v_gene: TRBV19
CDR3aa: CASSIGTGSSYEQYF
CDR3nt: TGTGCCAGTAGTATAGGGACAGGAAGCTCCTACGAGCAGTACTTC

d_gene: -
j_gene: TRBJ1-1
abundance: -
v_gene: TRBV5-1
CDR3aa: CASSLGASSNTEAFF
CDR3nt: TGCGCCAGCAGCTTGGGGGCCAGTTCGAACACTGAAGCTTTCTTT

d_gene: TRBD2
j_gene: TRBJ2-7
abundance: -
v_gene: TRBV4-1
CDR3aa: CASSPQTSGRALYEQYF
CDR3nt: TGCGCCAGCAGCCCCCAGACTAGCGGGAGGGCCCTCTACGAGCAGTACTTC

d_gene: TRBD2
j_gene: TRBJ2-3
abundance: once
v_gene: TRBV7-6
CDR3aa: CASSVGTSGLQGDTQYF
CDR3nt: TGTGCCAGCAGCGTTGGGACTAGCGGCCTGCAGGGAGATACGCAGTATTTT

d_gene: -
j_gene: TRBJ2-3
abundance: -
v_gene: TRBV29-1
CDR3aa: CSGGLTDTQYF
CDR3nt: TGCAGCGGTGGGCTCACAGATACGCAGTATTTT

d_gene: -
j_gene: TRBJ2-1
abundance: -
v_gene: TRBV10-3
CDR3aa: CAIMGLDSEQFF
CDR3nt: TGTGCCATCATGGGCCTGGACAGTGAGCAGTTCTTC

d_gene: -
j_gene: TRBJ1-1
abundance: -
v_gene: TRBV5-6
CDR3aa: CASSGGGENTEAFF
CDR3nt: TGTGCCAGCAGCGGGGGGGGAGAGAACACTGAAGCTTTCTTT

d_gene: TRBD2
j_gene: TRBJ2-1
abundance: -
v_gene: TRBV9
CDR3aa: CASSVSGTSGYNEQFF
CDR3nt: TGTGCCAGCAGCGTTTCGGGGACTAGCGGTTACAATGAGCAGTTCTTC

d_gene: TRBD2
j_gene: TRBJ2-1
abundance: -
v_gene: TRBV6-4
CDR3aa: CASRVGAGRDNEQFF
CDR3nt: TGTGCCAGCAGAGTCGGGGCAGGGAGGGACAATGAGCAGTTCTTC

d_gene: -
j_gene: TRBJ2-1
abundance: -
v_gene: TRBV6-1
CDR3aa: CASSAANRGGNNEQFF
CDR3nt: TGTGCCAGCAGTGCCGCTAATCGGGGAGGAAACAATGAGCAGTTCTTC

d_gene: TRBD2
j_gene: TRBJ2-7
abundance: few
v_gene: TRBV9
CDR3aa: CASSVGASSPMIAGTSYEQYF
CDR3nt: TGTGCCAGCAGCGTGGGAGCGTCTTCCCCCATGATAGCGGGAACATCCTACGAGCAGTACTTC

d_gene: TRBD2
j_gene: TRBJ2-5
abundance: once
v_gene: TRBV5-1
CDR3aa: CASSGGGGGPRETQYF
CDR3nt: TGCGCCAGCAGTGGCGGCGGGGGAGGGCCTAGGGAGACCCAGTACTTC

d_gene: TRBD2
j_gene: TRBJ2-2
abundance: -
v_gene: TRBV30
CDR3aa: CAWSQYSGNKGTGELFF
CDR3nt: TGTGCCTGGAGCCAGTATAGCGGGAATAAGGGCACCGGGGAGCTGTTTTTT